This T cell receptor beta chain is drawn from a study of post-analysis software for immune sequencing data. This clonotype is a singleton in its sample. No antigen is known for it. V lost 0 bases and J lost 6, with 18 bases in between. The CDR3 is 16 amino acids. Per germline, CDR1 LGHNA and CDR2 YNFKEQ. Study results and limitations: A significant reduction in normalized Chao1 diversity was observed in multiple sclerosis patients versus controls.

TCR beta libraries were prepared from cDNA with unique molecular identifiers. TCRdb ran MiXCR on the PCR reads and lists one entry per CDR3 protein. The sample shows about 160,000 distinct CDR3 sequences, about 37% of them seen only once. The V gene is TRBV4-2, the J gene TRBJ2-7; D might be TRBD2 (5 bases). The source of this sequence is a girl between 5 and 17 years old with multiple sclerosis. Sample: blood, taken after autologous hematopoietic stem cell transplantation. The CDR3 reads CASSQDPSPGGGEQYF. The CDR3 DNA follows: TGTGCCAGCAGCCAAGATCCTAGCCCAGGAGGAGGCGAGCAGTACTTC.